The 26 T cell receptor beta chains below all came from one sample that was sequenced in a study of identifying expanded T cells in peripheral blood. Profiling relied on immunoSEQ multiplex PCR, and the TCRdb table lists in-frame clones only, not all of them. The sample carries some 120,000 clones, roughly 84% recorded once. What was sequenced was blood. The receptors stem from a person aged 18 to 75 in good health.

The sample holds a few counts of this clone. This chain joins TRBV10-2 and TRBJ1-2, with D unclear. Trimming stripped 5 bases from V and 8 bases from J, with 15 bases between. Germline V lookup: CDR1 WSHSY, CDR2 SAAADI. The CDR3 extends over 13 amino acids. The CDR3 reads CASSYITKEGYTF. The CDR3 nucleotides read TGCGCCAGCAGTTACATAACCAAGGAAGGCTACACCTTC.

This clone has more than one count but fewer than ten. This sequence joins TRBV7-8 and TRBJ2-1; D possibly corresponds to TRBD1 (6 bases). The germline CDR1 and CDR2 sequences are SGHVS and FQNEAQ. Between the trimmed V and J ends, which lost 5 bases and 8 bases, there was a span of 16 bases. This CDR3 is 14 amino acids long. The DNA of the CDR3 is TGTGCCAGCAGCCCCAACACAGGGATGGATGAGCAGTTCTTC. Its protein is CASSPNTGMDEQFF.

The table lists this clone with a few counts. The chain recombines TRBV18 with TRBJ1-2; D uncertain. Between the trimmed V and J ends, which lost 3 bases and 6 bases, there was a span of 8 bases. This CDR3 contains 12 residues. Germline loops: CDR1 KGHSH, CDR2 LQKENI. Here the CDR3 DNA reads TGTGCCAGCTCACCGGGATCGCATGGCTACACCTTC. This translates into CASSPGSHGYTF.

V gene TRBV6-5 combines with J gene TRBJ1-2; D call uncertain. CDR1 and CDR2 (germline): MNHEY, SVGAGI. The CDR3 is 12 residues long. V shed 2 bases and J shed 6 bases, with 7 bases lying between them. The CDR3 spells CASSYEGNGYTF. The DNA for the CDR3 is TGTGCCAGCAGTTACGAGGGTAATGGCTACACCTTC.

The chain uses TRBV6-1 and TRBJ2-5; D gene ambiguous. V gave up 4 bases and J gave up 4 bases, with 4 bases separating them. The CDR3 consists of 11 residues. Germline V lookup: CDR1 MNHNS, CDR2 SASEGT. The CDR3 nucleotides read TGTGCCAGCAGTGCGGGAGAGACCCAGTACTTC. Encoded protein: CASSAGETQYF.

This chain joins TRBV30 and TRBJ2-3; tentatively, D is TRBD2 (6 bases). The V gene lost 2 bases and the J gene lost 4 bases, with 7 bases spanning the gap. This CDR3 has 12 residues. Germline CDR1 is GTSNPN and CDR2 is SVGIG (reference sequence). CDR3 loop: CAWSRLADTQYF. The CDR3 bases are TGTGCCTGGAGTCGACTAGCAGATACGCAGTATTTT.

The genes are TRBV7-2 and TRBJ2-7; no clear D. The ends were cut back, 2 bases at V and 6 bases at J, with 20 bases in the middle. CDR3 length: 16 amino acids. Germline V gives CDR1 SGHTA, CDR2 FQGNSA. Here the CDR3 DNA reads TGTGCCAGCAGCTTAAATTATGCGCCCATAGATGGCGAGCAGTACTTC. As protein: CASSLNYAPIDGEQYF.

Remarks on this clone: Within the sample, other DNA sequences also encode this same CDR3. This sequence joins TRBV9 and TRBJ1-6; D remains unclear. In germline, CDR1 is SGDLS, CDR2 YYNGEE. The V end lost 0 bases, the J end lost 7 bases, and 2 bases lay between the germline ends. The CDR3 extends over 12 amino acids. The CDR3 loop reads CASSVDNSPLHF. DNA for the CDR3: TGTGCCAGCAGCGTAGACAATTCACCCCTCCACTTT.

With regard to this clone: The junction does not match germline at one end; this may be a read error. The chain employs TRBV7-2 and TRBJ1-1, with D unclear. CDR1 is SGHTA and CDR2 is FQGNSA in the germline V gene. The CDR3 runs 12 residues. In DNA, the CDR3 is TGTGCCAGCAGCTTAGAAGAGGGTGAAGCCTTCTTT. Amino acid sequence: CASSLEEGEAFF.

The chain has TRBV30 and TRBJ1-2; the D is unclear. Trimming stripped 0 bases from V and 4 bases from J, with 18 bases between. Germline CDR1 GTSNPN, CDR2 SVGIG (reference sequence). CDR3 length: 16 residues. The CDR3 reads CAWSVRVGLWGYGYTF. The CDR3 region has the DNA TGTGCCTGGAGTGTAAGGGTGGGCCTATGGGGCTATGGCTACACCTTC. Based on the CDR3 plus reference TRBV30 and TRBJ1-2, the full variable domain is SQTIHQWPATLVQPVGSPLSLECTVEGTSNPNLYWYRQAAGRGLQLLFYSVGIGQISSEVPQNLSASRPQDRQFILSSKKLLLSDSGFYLCAWSVRVGLWGYGYTFGSGTRLTVV.

This clone was observed a single time. The rearrangement links TRBV30 to TRBJ1-6, with no clear D. The CDR3 has 17 residues. Germline CDR1 reads GTSNPN; CDR2 reads SVGIG (reference sequence). V gave up 2 bases and J gave up 0 bases, with 14 bases separating them. The CDR3 loop reads CAWSPRKMSSYNSPLHF. The CDR3 DNA follows: TGTGCCTGGAGTCCAAGGAAGATGAGCTCCTATAATTCACCCCTCCACTTT.

The chain links TRBV2 to TRBJ2-7; D possibly corresponds to TRBD2 (5 bases). Germline V CDR1 and CDR2: SNHLY, FYNNEI. Deletions cut 11 bases from V and 5 bases from J, with 22 bases between. The CDR3 sequence is 14 residues long. The CDR3 loop reads CAGKGSQVVHEQYF. CDR3 nucleotide sequence: TGTGCCGGCAAAGGGAGTCAGGTGGTCCACGAGCAGTACTTC.

The chain is built from TRBV10-3 and TRBJ2-7; 7 bases match TRBD1. Trimming at V came to 0 bases and at J to 6 bases, leaving 8 bases not matched to a gene. The CDR3 is 15 amino acids. Per germline, CDR1 ENHRY and CDR2 SYGVKD. CDR3 nucleotide sequence: TGTGCCATCAGTGAGTCAGAGAGACAGGGTTCCGAGCAGTACTTC. The encoded protein is CAISESERQGSEQYF.

V and J are TRBV5-1 and TRBJ2-5; D ambiguous. With 0 bases removed from V and 0 bases from J, the gap between germline ends came to 3 bases. Germline V lookup: CDR1 SGHRS, CDR2 YFSETQ. This CDR3 is 13 amino acids long. CDR3 region: CASSLDYQETQYF. In nucleotides, the CDR3 is TGCGCCAGCAGCTTGGACTACCAAGAGACCCAGTACTTC.

The rearrangement links TRBV28 to TRBJ1-2; D uncertain. The CDR3 has 16 amino acids. CDR1 is MDHEN, CDR2 SYDVKM, per germline. V was cut by 2 bases and J by 3 bases, with 16 bases left in between. This chain's CDR3 is CASSLDMGTNHYGYTF. The DNA for the CDR3 is TGTGCCAGCAGTTTAGACATGGGAACGAACCACTATGGCTACACCTTC.

The chain is built from TRBV2 and TRBJ2-1; 9 nucleotides match TRBD1. J gave up 9 bases and V 7 bases, and 4 bases lay outside the gene matches. The CDR3 is made up of 12 amino acids. Germline-derived CDR1 and CDR2 are SNHLY and FYNNEI. Here the CDR3 reads CASKEDRGEQFF. CDR3 nucleotide sequence: TGTGCCAGCAAGGAGGACAGGGGTGAGCAGTTCTTC. Full variable domain (outside the CDR3, taken from reference TRBV2 and TRBJ2-1): EPEVTQTPSHQVTQMGQEVILRCVPISNHLYFYWYRQILGQKVEFLVSFYNNEISEKSEIFDDQFSVERPDGSNFTLKIRSTKLEDSAMYFCASKEDRGEQFFGPGTRLTVL.

The genes are TRBV4-1 and TRBJ1-3; 10 nucleotides match TRBD1. V trimming: 6 bases; J trimming: 2 bases; junction bases outside the gene matches: 16. The V gene's germline CDR1 is MGHRA and CDR2 YSYEKL. This CDR3 is built from 19 residues. The CDR3: CASSQKERTGGLTGNTIYF. In nucleotides, the CDR3 is TGCGCCAGCAGTCAGAAGGAGCGGACAGGGGGACTAACTGGAAACACCATATATTTT.

The J gene is TRBJ2-1, the V gene TRBV18; no reliable D call. Trimming removed 3 bases at V and 6 bases at J, with 9 bases between. The CDR3 spans 13 residues. CDR1 and CDR2 (germline): KGHSH, LQKENI. The CDR3 DNA sequence: TGTGCCAGCTCACCCCTCGGCGGCAATGAGCAGTTCTTC. Its translation is CASSPLGGNEQFF.

The chain is built from TRBV18 and TRBJ2-7, with unresolved D. Germline V gives CDR1 KGHSH, CDR2 LQKENI. Trimming removed 4 bases at V and 3 bases at J, with 7 bases between. The CDR3 length is 12 residues. The CDR3 loop reads CASSLVSYEQYF. CDR3 DNA: TGTGCCAGCTCACTGGTCAGCTACGAGCAGTACTTC.

This chain uses TRBV19 with TRBJ1-1; D gene ambiguous. CDR1 is LNHDA, CDR2 SQIVND, per germline (reference sequence). The CDR3 is 11 amino acids. V was clipped by 8 bases and J by 8 bases, with 12 bases between them. CDR3 sequence: CASGPALEAFF. CDR3 coding DNA: TGTGCCAGTGGGCCTGCCCTCGAAGCTTTCTTT.

The chain is built from TRBV7-2 and TRBJ2-1, with D possibly being TRBD2 (6 bases). CDR3 size: 17 residues. Germline CDR1 SGHTA, CDR2 FQGNSA. V dropped 5 bases and J dropped 3 bases, with 20 bases sitting between them. This CDR3 reads CASSRRRGGEFYNEQFF. The CDR3 DNA follows: TGTGCCAGCAGCCGTCGTCGGGGCGGGGAATTCTACAATGAGCAGTTCTTC.

This chain uses TRBV2 with TRBJ1-2; a possible D gene is TRBD1 (5 bases). V lost 8 bases, J lost 0 bases, and 13 bases lay in between. The germline CDR1 and CDR2 sequences are SNHLY and FYNNEI. This CDR3 has 14 amino acids. This CDR3 is CASYDSETNYGYTF. CDR3 nucleotide sequence: TGTGCCAGCTACGACAGCGAGACTAACTATGGCTACACCTTC.

V is TRBV11-2 and J is TRBJ2-7; D is uncertain. Germline V gene data show CDR1 as SGHAT and CDR2 as FQNNGV. V was cut by 5 bases and J by 7 bases, with 15 bases left in between. The CDR3 spans 13 residues. In DNA, the CDR3 is TGTGCCAGCAGCCGTGCCCTCTACGATGAGCAGTACTTC. The encoded protein is CASSRALYDEQYF.

This chain links TRBV2 with TRBJ2-7; TRBD1 matches at 10 bases. V lost 8 bases and J lost 3; bases outside the gene matches: 4. The CDR3 sequence is 13 residues long. CDR1 SNHLY and CDR2 FYNNEI come from the germline V gene. The CDR3 DNA follows: TGTGCCAGCCACCGGGACAGGGGCTACGAGCAGTACTTC. It yields the protein CASHRDRGYEQYF.

This chain joins TRBV5-4 and TRBJ2-7, with D possibly matching TRBD1 (5 bases). The V end was cut by 6 bases, the J end by 0 bases, with 13 bases between. The germline gives CDR1 SGHNT, CDR2 YYREEE (reference sequence). The CDR3 is 14 amino acids. CDR3 in amino acids: CASTNRQNSYEQYF. The CDR3 nucleotides read TGTGCCAGCACCAACAGGCAGAACTCCTACGAGCAGTACTTC.

The chain recombines TRBV5-4 with TRBJ2-7; weak D call: TRBD2 (5 bases). The V end lost 2 bases, the J end lost 6 bases, and 12 bases lay between the germline ends. Germline CDR1 SGHNT, CDR2 YYREEE (reference sequence). The CDR3 runs 13 residues. Here the CDR3 reads CASSFPGIGEQYF. CDR3 in DNA: TGTGCCAGCAGCTTCCCGGGAATCGGCGAGCAGTACTTC. The full variable domain, completed using reference TRBV5-4 and TRBJ2-7, is ETGVTQSPTHLIKTRGQQVTLRCSSQSGHNTVSWYQQALGQGPQFIFQYYREEENGRGNFPPRFSGLQFPNYSSELNVNALELDDSALYLCASSFPGIGEQYFGPGTRLTVT.